This TCR beta chain came from a study of T cell responses to AZD1222 COVID-19 vaccine. Study at large: Second-dose recipients at about 4 or about 12 weeks were treated as one pooled group.

Study-level results: Spike-specific TCRs gained breadth and depth after people received two AZD1222 doses. Per reports, nearly half of all spike-specific TCRs target regions that are unmutated in variants.

Clones were read by immunoSEQ multiplex PCR, and TCRdb kept only the in-frame ones, dropping some. The sample consists of under 200,000 clones, approximately 91% of them appearing once. With regard to this clone: The antigen remains unidentified.

The germline gives CDR1 GTSNPN, CDR2 SVGIG (reference sequence). The length of the CDR3 is 16 residues. V lost 4 bases, J lost 3 bases, and 19 bases lay in between. This receptor was taken from an adult in good health. Sample: peripheral blood, taken on day 0 of AZD1222 vaccination. The rearrangement joins TRBV30 to TRBJ1-5; TRBD1 is a possible D gene (6 bases). The CDR3 DNA is TGTGCCTGGAAAGGGACACCCACTTATGACAATCAGCCCCAGCATTTT. Its translation is CAWKGTPTYDNQPQHF. The full variable domain, with the rest looked up from reference TRBV30 and TRBJ1-5, is SQTIHQWPATLVQPVGSPLSLECTVEGTSNPNLYWYRQAAGRGLQLLFYSVGIGQISSEVPQNLSASRPQDRQFILSSKKLLLSDSGFYLCAWKGTPTYDNQPQHFGDGTRLSIL.